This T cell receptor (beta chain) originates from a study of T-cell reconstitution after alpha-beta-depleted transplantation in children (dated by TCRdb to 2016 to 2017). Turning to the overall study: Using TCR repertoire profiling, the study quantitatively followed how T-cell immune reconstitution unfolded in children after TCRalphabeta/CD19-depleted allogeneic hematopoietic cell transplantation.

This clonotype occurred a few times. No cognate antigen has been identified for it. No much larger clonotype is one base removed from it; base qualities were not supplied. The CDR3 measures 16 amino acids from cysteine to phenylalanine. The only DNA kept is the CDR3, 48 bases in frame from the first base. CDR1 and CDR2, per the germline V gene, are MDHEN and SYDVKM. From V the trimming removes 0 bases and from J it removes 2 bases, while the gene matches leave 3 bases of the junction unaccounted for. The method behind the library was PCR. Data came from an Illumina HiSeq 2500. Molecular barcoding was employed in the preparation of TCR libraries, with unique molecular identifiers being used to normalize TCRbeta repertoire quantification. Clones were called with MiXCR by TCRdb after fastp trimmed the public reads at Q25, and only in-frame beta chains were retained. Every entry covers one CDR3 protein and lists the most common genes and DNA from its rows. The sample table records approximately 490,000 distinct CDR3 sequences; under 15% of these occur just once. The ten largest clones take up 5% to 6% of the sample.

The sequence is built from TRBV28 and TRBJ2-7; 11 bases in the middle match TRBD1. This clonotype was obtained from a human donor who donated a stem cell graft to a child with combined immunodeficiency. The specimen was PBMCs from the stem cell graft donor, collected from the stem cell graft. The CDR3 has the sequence CASSLWGTGGTYEQYF. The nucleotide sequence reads TGTGCCAGCAGTTTATGGGGGACAGGGGGAACCTACGAGCAGTACTTC.